Given below is one T cell receptor (beta chain) in context. This receptor's antigen is unknown. An end of the junction does not agree with germline; a read error may underlie this. The cysteine opens and the phenylalanine closes a CDR3 of 15 amino acids. The entry retains the CDR3 DNA only, 45 bases that are in frame from base 1. Looking up the germline V gene (reference sequence) yields CDR1 SSHAT and CDR2 FNYEAQ. TCRbeta CDR3 regions were amplified from genomic DNA by means of the immunoSEQ Assay, a bias-controlled multiplex PCR. As for the authors' bioinformatics: The number of nucleated cells in each sample was estimated by amplification of reference gene primers within the assay. To quantify the absolute abundance of each unique TCRbeta CDR3 rearrangement, sequence reads were collapsed and filtered. For each sample, productive Simpson clonality was calculated as the square root of Simpson's diversity index over productive rearrangements. TCRdb's version of the immuneACCESS table is confined to in-frame rearrangements and falls short of the full clone set. An unresolved V gene accounts for under half of the shortfall where checked; the remainder is of unknown origin. The DNA gave D and trimming, while V, J and clone size come from that table. The sample table lists 60,000 to 90,000 clones, over 80% of them with a count of one. The ten largest clonotypes hold more than 5% of the sample.

The data were obtained in a study of blood T cell repertoires in COVID-19 (TCRdb year 2020). Describing the broader study: Collaborator samples came from the United States, Italy and Spain and covered acute and convalescent phases of COVID-19. The repertoires were released in a freely available public database intended as a resource for research on the immune response to SARS-CoV-2. The dataset comprised deeply sampled blood TCRbeta repertoires from subjects exposed to, actively infected with, or recovered from COVID-19. The prospective study material was composed of cDNA or gDNA derived from T cells, B-cell-depleted T cells, or PBMCs. Samples came from the ongoing ImmuneRACE study (first 160 participants) plus 1,254 subjects from 6 global collaborators. Where available, HLA class I and class II types were obtained from metadata supplied by the sample provider rather than from assay-based typing. A de-identified subject ID, COVID-19 status, age in years and sex were almost always included in the sample metadata. What the authors observed across the whole study: The amount of clinical and demographic metadata varied by source and participant and was provided uncurated.

Collaborating institutions collected whole blood in K2EDTA tubes following their own protocols. For TCRbeta analysis, collaborator samples were shipped as frozen whole blood, as isolated PBMCs, or as DNA extracted from either sample type. The specimen sequenced was peripheral blood. The source of this sequence is a man between 60 and 75 years old with active or convalescent COVID-19. This sequence uses TRBV7-7 and TRBJ2-3, with 10 bases in between that match TRBD2. In nucleotide form, the sequence is TGTGCTAGCAGCCTTAGCGGGGGGTTCGCAGATACGCAGTATTTT. It translates to CASSLSGGFADTQYF.